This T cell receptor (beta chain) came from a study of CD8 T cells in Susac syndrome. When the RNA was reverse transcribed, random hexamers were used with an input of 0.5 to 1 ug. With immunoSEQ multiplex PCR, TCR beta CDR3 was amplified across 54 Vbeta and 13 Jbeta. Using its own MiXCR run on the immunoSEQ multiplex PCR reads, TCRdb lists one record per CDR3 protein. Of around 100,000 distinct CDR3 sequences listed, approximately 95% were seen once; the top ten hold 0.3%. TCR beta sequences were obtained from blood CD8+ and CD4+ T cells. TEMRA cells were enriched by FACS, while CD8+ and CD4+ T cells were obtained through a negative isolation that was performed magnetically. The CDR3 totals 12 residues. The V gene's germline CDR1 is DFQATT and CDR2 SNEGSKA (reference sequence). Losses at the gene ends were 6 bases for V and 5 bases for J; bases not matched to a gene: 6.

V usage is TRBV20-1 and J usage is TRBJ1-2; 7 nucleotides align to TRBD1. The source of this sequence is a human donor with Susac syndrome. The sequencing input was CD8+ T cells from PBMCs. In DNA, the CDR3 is TGCAGTGCCAGGGGGGACGAATATGGCTACACCTTC. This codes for CSARGDEYGYTF.